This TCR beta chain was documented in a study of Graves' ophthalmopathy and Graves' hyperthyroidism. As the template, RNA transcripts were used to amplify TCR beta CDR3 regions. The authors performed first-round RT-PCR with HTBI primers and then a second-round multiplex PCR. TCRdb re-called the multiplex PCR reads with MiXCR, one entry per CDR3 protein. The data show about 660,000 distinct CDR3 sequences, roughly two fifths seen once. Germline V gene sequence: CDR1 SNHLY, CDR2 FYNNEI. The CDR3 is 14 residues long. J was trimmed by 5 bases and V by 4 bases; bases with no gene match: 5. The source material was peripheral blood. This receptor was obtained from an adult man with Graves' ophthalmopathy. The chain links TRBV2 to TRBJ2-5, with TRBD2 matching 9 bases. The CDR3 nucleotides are TGTGCCAGCAGTGTGCGGGAGGGCCGGGAGACCCAGTACTTC. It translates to CASSVREGRETQYF. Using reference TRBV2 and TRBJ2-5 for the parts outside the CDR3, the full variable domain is EPEVTQTPSHQVTQMGQEVILRCVPISNHLYFYWYRQILGQKVEFLVSFYNNEISEKSEIFDDQFSVERPDGSNFTLKIRSTKLEDSAMYFCASSVREGRETQYFGPGTRLLVL.